This TCR beta chain was documented in a study of identical twins. Points from the study as a whole: Shared out-of-frame alpha sequences (those common to twins) showed excess low generation probability.

This clonotype was seen at least ten times. Its antigen is unknown. A universal primer binding site was introduced by template switching. The final cDNA contained unique molecular identifiers. TCRdb reanalysed the 5' RACE reads using MiXCR and keeps one entry per CDR3 protein. The sample holds approximately 140,000 distinct CDR3 sequences, roughly 3.5% seen once. Healthy Caucasians, and only they, were the donors. This TCR came from a man aged 18 to 30 in good health. The specimen sequenced was memory T cells sorted from blood.

The CDR3 reads CATLGGTGNEKLFF. DNA of the CDR3: TGTGCCACCCTTGGTGGGACAGGGAATGAAAAACTGTTTTTT. The chain is built from TRBV28 and TRBJ1-4, with TRBD1 matching 9 bases. The germline V gene encodes CDR1 MDHEN and CDR2 SYDVKM. J gave up 5 bases and V 10 bases, and 8 bases lay outside the gene matches. The CDR3 spans 14 residues.